This TCR beta chain was sequenced in a study of response to subunit inactivated influenza vaccine. Study-wide results and caveats: The study's authors posited that every seasonal influenza vaccination enlists few new T cells.

With respect to this clonotype: As yet, its antigen is unknown.

CDR3 length equals 14 residues. The germline V gene has CDR1 DFQATT and CDR2 SNEGSKA (reference sequence). MiXCR was run by TCRdb on the RT-PCR reads, yielding one entry per CDR3 protein. The profile shows almost 600,000 distinct CDR3 sequences, 13% to 15% of them singletons. This clonotype originated in a man aged 50-59 years who received an inactivated influenza vaccine. The source was PBMCs from blood, collected about 12 days after vaccination. This chain joins TRBV20-1 and TRBJ2-3; TRBD1 agrees at 11 bases. CDR3 in DNA: TGCAGAGCCAGGGGGGGACAGGGGGCAGATACGCAGTATTTT. Its translation: CRARGGQGADTQYF.